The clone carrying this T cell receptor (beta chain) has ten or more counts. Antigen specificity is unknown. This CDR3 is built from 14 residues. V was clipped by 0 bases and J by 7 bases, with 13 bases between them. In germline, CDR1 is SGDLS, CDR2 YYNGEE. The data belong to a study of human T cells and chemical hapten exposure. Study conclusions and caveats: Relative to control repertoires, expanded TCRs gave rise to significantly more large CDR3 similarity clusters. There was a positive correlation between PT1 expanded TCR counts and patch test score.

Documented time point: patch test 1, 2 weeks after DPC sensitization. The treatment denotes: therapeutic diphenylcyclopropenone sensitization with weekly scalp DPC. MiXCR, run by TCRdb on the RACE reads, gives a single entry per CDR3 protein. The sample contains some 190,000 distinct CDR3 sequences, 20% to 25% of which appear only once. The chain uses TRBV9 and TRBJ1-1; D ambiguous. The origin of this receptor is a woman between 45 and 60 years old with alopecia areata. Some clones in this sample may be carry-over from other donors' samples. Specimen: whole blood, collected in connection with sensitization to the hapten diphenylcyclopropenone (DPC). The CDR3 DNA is TGTGCCAGCAGCGTAGGTGGAGCATGGGATGAAGCTTTCTTT. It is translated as CASSVGGAWDEAFF.